This T cell receptor (beta chain) comes out of a study of shared clonotypes between healthy human individuals. Overall study: Each donor had three CD4 naive, three CD4 memory, two CD8 naive and one CD8 memory plate.

General study points: Generation probability values for non-shared clonotypes were lower than those for clonotypes shared by all four donors.

It was across several immunoSEQ plates that each subset's genomic DNA was evenly split. Clones were read by immunoSEQ multiplex PCR, and TCRdb kept only the in-frame ones, dropping some. The sample includes roughly 1,000,000 clones, approximately 78% of them seen just once. The ends were cut back, 0 bases at V and 8 bases at J, with 14 bases in the middle. The CDR3 loop spans 14 amino acids. Germline assignment: CDR1 SGHDT and CDR2 YYEEEE. Remarks on this clone: What it binds is unknown.

This chain joins TRBV5-6 and TRBJ1-2; D may be TRBD1 (6 bases). What was sequenced was memory CD4+ T cells from PBMCs. Subset noted: CD45RA-negative fraction. The clonotype comes from a young man in good health. Some clones in this sample may be carry-over from other donors' samples. The CDR3 is CASSLAGGGGGYTF. As DNA, the CDR3 is TGTGCCAGCAGCTTGGCCGGCGGTGGGGGCGGCTACACCTTC.